A single count supports the clone carrying this T cell receptor (beta chain). Its target is not known. The data were obtained in a study of cytotoxic CD8 clonotypes in ibrutinib-treated CLL. Study summary: The group held 11 to 12 relapsed/refractory and around 14 treatment-naive patients, with under 18 IGHV unmutated. General study results and limits: Clonality showed a rise at ibrutinib response that reversed toward baseline at progression. Measured clonality at baseline was greater than in age-matched healthy donors and tracked with circulating CD8+ T-cell counts.

Assay used: immunoSEQ multiplex PCR; TCRdb lists only in-frame clones, some missing. The data hold 100,000 to 150,000 clones, with approximately 83% observed a single time. The sequence was collected from a human donor with chronic lymphocytic leukemia. Specimen: PBMCs, collected after 24 months of ibrutinib treatment.

The CDR3 is CATEDRVAKNIQYF. CDR3 in DNA: TGTGCCACCGAGGACAGGGTAGCCAAAAACATTCAGTACTTC. The chain links TRBV28 to TRBJ2-4; TRBD1 matches 8 bases. J was trimmed by 0 bases and V by 10 bases; bases with no gene match: 5. Germline V gene lookup returns CDR1 MDHEN and CDR2 SYDVKM. The CDR3 contains 14 residues.